The 5 T cell receptor beta chains below come from one sample, sequenced in a study of tumor-infiltrating lymphocytes in localized non-small cell lung cancer. Data came from immunoSEQ multiplex PCR; TCRdb stores just in-frame clones and leaves some out. Among around 8,900 clones, around 72% were seen once, and the ten largest hold approximately 14%. The sample comprised lung tumor tissue. The receptors stem from a human donor with non-small cell lung cancer.

DNA of the CDR3: TGTGCCAGCAGCACACCACCGGTGGAGACCCAGTACTTC. Residues: CASSTPPVETQYF. This sequence joins TRBV11-1 and TRBJ2-5; D remains ambiguous. The CDR3 sequence is 13 residues long. Trimming removed 5 bases at V and 5 bases at J, with 12 bases between. CDR1 is SGHAT and CDR2 is FQDESV in the germline V gene (reference sequence).

The chain carries TRBV10-3 and TRBJ2-7; 9 nucleotides agree with TRBD2. The trim removed 6 bases at V and 5 bases at J, leaving 11 bases unmatched. Germline-derived CDR1 and CDR2 are ENHRY and SYGVKD. This CDR3 contains 15 residues. The CDR3 nucleotides read TGTGCCATCAGGTCATTAGCGGGAGAAGGTAACGAGCAGTACTTC. This translates into CAIRSLAGEGNEQYF.

CDR3 coding DNA: TGTGCCAGTAGTATCAAAGCGGGGGGTCGGGAGCAGTACTTC. Its translation is CASSIKAGGREQYF. This chain links TRBV19 with TRBJ2-7, with TRBD2 matching 9 bases. V lost 3 bases to trimming and J lost 7 bases; unmatched junction nucleotides: 7. There are 14 residues in the CDR3. Germline V gives CDR1 LNHDA, CDR2 SQIVND (reference sequence).

The V and J genes are TRBV5-5 and TRBJ2-3; 9 positions match TRBD1. The germline V gene encodes CDR1 SGHKS and CDR2 YYEKEE (reference sequence). V lost 4 bases and J lost 7; bases outside the gene matches: 10. The CDR3 covers 15 residues. The DNA for the CDR3 is TGTGCCAGCAGCGCCACCGGGACAGGGCAGCATACGCAGTATTTT. Protein product: CASSATGTGQHTQYF.

CDR3 residues: CASSISRTVPLQYGYTF. The CDR3 bases are TGTGCCAGTAGTATTTCAAGGACAGTGCCCTTACAATATGGCTACACCTTC. The rearrangement uses TRBV19 and TRBJ1-2; perhaps TRBD1 as D (6 bases). This CDR3 has 17 residues. The V end was cut by 3 bases, the J end by 5 bases, with 22 bases between. From germline, CDR1 is LNHDA and CDR2 SQIVND (reference sequence).